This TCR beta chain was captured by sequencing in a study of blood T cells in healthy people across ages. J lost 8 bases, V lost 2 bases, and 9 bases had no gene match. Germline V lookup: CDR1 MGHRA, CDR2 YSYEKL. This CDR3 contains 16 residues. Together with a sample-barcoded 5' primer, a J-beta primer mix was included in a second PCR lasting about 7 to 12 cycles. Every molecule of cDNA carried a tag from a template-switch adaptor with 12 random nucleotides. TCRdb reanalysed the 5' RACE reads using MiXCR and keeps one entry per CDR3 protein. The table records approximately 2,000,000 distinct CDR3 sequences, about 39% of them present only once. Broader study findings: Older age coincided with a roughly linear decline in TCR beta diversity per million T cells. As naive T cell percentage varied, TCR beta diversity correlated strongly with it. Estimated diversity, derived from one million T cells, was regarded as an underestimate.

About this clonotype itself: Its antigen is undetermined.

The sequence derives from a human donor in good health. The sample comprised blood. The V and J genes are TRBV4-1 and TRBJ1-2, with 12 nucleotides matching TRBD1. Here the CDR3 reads CASSQSPGQGALGYTF. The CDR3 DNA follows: TGCGCCAGCAGCCAATCTCCGGGACAGGGGGCGTTGGGCTACACCTTC.